This T cell receptor (beta chain) was profiled in a study of blood T cell repertoires in COVID-19. Study details: The United States, Italy and Spain supplied acute and convalescent COVID-19 samples. Sources were T cells, B-cell-depleted T cells, or PBMCs; the material itself was cDNA or gDNA.

Assay: immunoSEQ multiplex PCR; the TCRdb copy retains only in-frame clones and omits some. The data contain around 260,000 clones, about 89% of them singletons. The CDR3 runs 14 residues. Germline lookup yields CDR1 LNHNV and CDR2 YYDKDF (reference sequence). J lost 4 bases, V lost 3 bases, and 3 bases had no gene match. The sample consisted of peripheral blood. The J gene is TRBJ1-1, the V gene TRBV15; 9 bases line up with TRBD1. The sequence derives from a man aged 35-49 years who had recovered from COVID-19. The CDR3 loop reads CATSRDRGFTEAFF. The CDR3 DNA is TGTGCCACCAGCAGGGACAGGGGCTTCACTGAAGCTTTCTTT.